This T cell receptor beta chain was recovered during a study of CD4+ T cells in melanoma. Germline CDR1 reads SGHTA; CDR2 reads FQGNSA. V was pared by 3 bases and J by 3 bases, with 5 bases of the junction left unmatched. The CDR3 totals 14 residues. The repertoire was sequenced with immunoSEQ multiplex PCR; TCRdb's copy has only in-frame clones and lacks some. The table shows some 110,000 clones, with roughly 90% occurring only once. The clonotype was recovered from a human donor with melanoma. The sequenced sample consisted of peripheral blood. J is TRBJ2-7 and V is TRBV7-2; the match to TRBD1 covers 7 bases. The chain's CDR3 is CASSLGDRLYEQYF. DNA of the CDR3: TGTGCCAGCAGCTTGGGGGACAGACTCTACGAGCAGTACTTC.